The clone carrying this TCR beta chain was detected once. Ages ranged from about 18 to 89 years, with residence in more than 20 US areas. Grouping used clinical history reported by participants in a survey and questionnaire. All recovered Cohort 3 donors got two negative PCRs, got clearance, or saw symptom resolution. This sample was included in a study of blood T cell repertoires in COVID-19. Study-level information: Sample material is recorded as cDNA or gDNA derived from T cells, B-cell-depleted T cells, or PBMCs.

Germline V gene data show CDR1 as LNHDA and CDR2 as SQIVND (reference sequence). This CDR3 has 18 residues. Trimming cost V 0 bases and J 10 bases; bases outside gene matches: 14. Generated by immunoSEQ multiplex PCR, the TCRdb table keeps only in-frame clones and is missing some. The table has hundreds of thousands of clones, about nine tenths seen once; the top ten hold over 4%. The clonotype originates from a man aged 55-75 years who had recovered from COVID-19. J is TRBJ1-4 and V is TRBV19; the match to TRBD1 covers 10 bases. The sequencing sample was made of PBMCs or T cells enriched from blood (not recorded which). CDR3 bases: TGTGCCAGTAGTATAGAGGCCGGGACAGGGGCCCCCTTCGGAAAACTGTTTTTT. It is translated as CASSIEAGTGAPFGKLFF.